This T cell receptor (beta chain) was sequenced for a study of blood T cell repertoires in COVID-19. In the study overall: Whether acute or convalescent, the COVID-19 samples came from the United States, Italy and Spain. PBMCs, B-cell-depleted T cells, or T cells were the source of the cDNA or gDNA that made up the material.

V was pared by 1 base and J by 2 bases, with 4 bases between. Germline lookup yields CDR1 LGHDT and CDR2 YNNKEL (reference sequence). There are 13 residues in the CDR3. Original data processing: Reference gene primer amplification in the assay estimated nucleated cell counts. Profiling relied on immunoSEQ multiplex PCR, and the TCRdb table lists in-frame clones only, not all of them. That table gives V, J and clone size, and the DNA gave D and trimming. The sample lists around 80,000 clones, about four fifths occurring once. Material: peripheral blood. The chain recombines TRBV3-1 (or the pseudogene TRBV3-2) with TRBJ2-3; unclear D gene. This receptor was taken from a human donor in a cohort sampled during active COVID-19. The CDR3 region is CASSQADTDTQYF. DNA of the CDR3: TGTGCCAGCAGCCAAGCAGACACAGATACGCAGTATTTT.